Below are 14 T cell receptor beta chains sequenced from a single sample in a study of T cell changes during pregnancy in multiple sclerosis. Data came from immunoSEQ multiplex PCR; TCRdb stores just in-frame clones and leaves some out. The sample includes 35,000 to 40,000 clones, 92% seen only once; the top ten take more than 5%. This specimen was CD8+ T cells from peripheral blood mononuclear cells, taken in the third trimester of pregnancy. Receptor source: a female donor with multiple sclerosis, enrolled in a pregnancy study.

The rearrangement uses TRBV10-3 and TRBJ2-6; 9 nucleotides match TRBD2. This CDR3 is 18 amino acids long. Germline-derived CDR1 and CDR2 are ENHRY and SYGVKD. The junction had 9 bases not matched to a gene; V was cut back by 6 bases and J by 0 bases. CDR3 sequence reads: CAIRRHLAGSSGANVLTF. CDR3 sequence (DNA): TGTGCCATCAGACGTCACCTAGCGGGGAGCTCTGGGGCCAACGTCCTGACTTTC.

The CDR3 DNA reads as TGTGCCAGCAGCCCGGGTGAGGGTTATAGCAATCAGCCCCAGCATTTT. It translates to CASSPGEGYSNQPQHF. The V call is TRBV7-9, the J call TRBJ1-5; no firm D call. The length of the CDR3 is 16 residues. Germline V lookup: CDR1 SEHNR, CDR2 FQNEAQ (reference sequence). Trimming left V 5 bases short and J 0 bases short, with 14 bases between.

The V call is TRBV5-1, the J call TRBJ1-1; 7 nucleotides line up with TRBD1. V lost 4 bases and J lost 0; bases outside the gene matches: 9. The germline V gene encodes CDR1 SGHRS and CDR2 YFSETQ. The CDR3 loop spans 16 amino acids. CDR3 DNA sequence: TGCGCCAGCAGCCTACCCAGGGGGAACATGAACACTGAAGCTTTCTTT. Encoded protein: CASSLPRGNMNTEAFF.

The chain couples TRBV7-6 to TRBJ2-3; 12 bases match TRBD2. From germline, CDR1 is SGHVS and CDR2 FNYEAQ. The length of the CDR3 is 16 residues. V trimming: 4 bases; J trimming: 4 bases; junction bases outside the gene matches: 6. CDR3 region: CASSYGLAGLADTQYF. DNA for the CDR3: TGTGCCAGCAGCTACGGACTAGCGGGATTGGCAGATACGCAGTATTTT.

The chain employs TRBV7-9 and TRBJ1-1; D possibly corresponds to TRBD1 (5 bases). From germline, CDR1 is SEHNR and CDR2 FQNEAQ (reference sequence). Trimming left V 1 base short and J 1 base short, with 7 bases between. The CDR3 totals 14 residues. Here the CDR3 reads CASSLGGRNTEAFF. CDR3 nucleotides: TGTGCCAGCAGCTTAGGGGGCAGGAACACTGAAGCTTTCTTT. The complete variable domain, with remaining parts taken from reference TRBV7-9 and TRBJ1-1, reads DTGVSQNPRHKITKRGQNVTFRCDPISEHNRLYWYRQTLGQGPEFLTYFQNEAQLEKSRLLSDRFSAERPKGSFSTLEIQRTEQGDSAMYLCASSLGGRNTEAFFGQGTRLTVV.

This sequence joins TRBV27 and TRBJ1-2, with no clear D. V was pared by 5 bases and J by 1 base, with 11 bases between. The CDR3 has 14 amino acids. CDR1 is MNHEY and CDR2 is SMNVEV in the germline V gene (reference sequence). The CDR3: CASSTNDYNYGYTF. The CDR3 DNA is TGTGCCAGCAGTACAAACGACTATAACTATGGCTACACCTTC.

This clone was observed a single time. The rearrangement joins TRBV5-4 to TRBJ2-3, with 7 bases identical to TRBD2. Germline V CDR1 and CDR2: SGHNT, YYREEE (reference sequence). This CDR3 has 16 residues. The trim removed 2 bases at V and 0 bases at J, leaving 6 bases unmatched. The CDR3 sequence: CASSFASSGSTDTQYF. The CDR3 nucleotides are TGTGCCAGCAGCTTCGCCTCTAGCGGTAGCACAGATACGCAGTATTTT. The complete variable domain, with remaining parts taken from reference TRBV5-4 and TRBJ2-3, reads ETGVTQSPTHLIKTRGQQVTLRCSSQSGHNTVSWYQQALGQGPQFIFQYYREEENGRGNFPPRFSGLQFPNYSSELNVNALELDDSALYLCASSFASSGSTDTQYFGPGTRLTVL.

This chain joins TRBV7-8 and TRBJ1-2; TRBD1 matches at 9 bases. The V segment lost 2 bases and the J segment 0 bases; nucleotides outside the gene matches: 4. CDR3 length: 16 amino acids. Germline V lookup: CDR1 SGHVS, CDR2 FQNEAQ. The CDR3 bases are TGTGCCAGCAGCTTAATAGGACAGGGGCCTAACTATGGCTACACCTTC. Its translation: CASSLIGQGPNYGYTF.

This clone was seen just once. This chain uses TRBV25-1 with TRBJ2-2; TRBD2 agrees at 12 bases. Germline loops: CDR1 MGHDK, CDR2 SYGVNS. V shed 5 bases, J shed 6 bases, and the junction held 10 bases outside the gene matches. The CDR3 extends over 17 amino acids. CDR3: CASSTRLAGESAGELFF. CDR3 sequence (DNA): TGTGCCAGCAGTACCCGACTAGCGGGAGAAAGCGCCGGGGAGCTGTTTTTT.

The chain has TRBV10-3 and TRBJ2-1; 8 bases align to TRBD1. V lost 6 bases to trimming and J lost 5 bases; unmatched junction nucleotides: 6. From germline, CDR1 is ENHRY and CDR2 SYGVKD. The CDR3 has 14 residues. The CDR3 protein is CAIRDDRGNNEQFF. CDR3 nucleotides: TGTGCCATCAGAGATGACAGGGGTAACAATGAGCAGTTCTTC.

The CDR3 nucleotides read TGTGCCAGCAGCTTTTGGTTAGCGGGAGGGTCCTCCGGGGAGCTGTTTTTT. It is translated as CASSFWLAGGSSGELFF. The chain couples TRBV7-2 to TRBJ2-2; 11 positions match TRBD2. V lost 3 bases and J lost 6; bases outside the gene matches: 9. CDR3 size: 17 residues. Per germline, CDR1 SGHTA and CDR2 FQGNSA.

In its sample, this clone was seen once. This chain joins TRBV7-8 and TRBJ1-1, with 7 bases that match TRBD1. This CDR3 has 16 amino acids. Germline CDR1 SGHVS, CDR2 FQNEAQ. With 0 bases clipped from V and 1 base from J, the junction kept 5 bases outside the gene matches. In nucleotides, the CDR3 is TGTGCCAGCAGCTTAGCCACCAGGGGGAGGAACACTGAAGCTTTCTTT. Protein: CASSLATRGRNTEAFF. The full variable domain, its missing parts supplied by reference TRBV7-8 and TRBJ1-1, is GAGVSQSPRYKVAKRGQDVALRCDPISGHVSLFWYQQALGQGPEFLTYFQNEAQLDKSGLPSDRFFAERPEGSVSTLKIQRTQQEDSAVYLCASSLATRGRNTEAFFGQGTRLTVV.

This chain connects TRBV19 to TRBJ1-2, with 7 bases identical to TRBD1. CDR1 and CDR2 from the germline V gene are LNHDA and SQIVND (reference sequence). V shed 5 bases, J shed 3 bases, and the junction held 9 bases outside the gene matches. The CDR3 is made up of 15 amino acids. For the CDR3, the DNA is TGTGCCAGTAGTTATGGGACAGAACTTTACTATGGCTACACCTTC. Translating it yields CASSYGTELYYGYTF.

V usage is TRBV28 and J usage is TRBJ2-5; tentative D call: TRBD2 (5 bases). Germline values: CDR1 MDHEN, CDR2 SYDVKM. This CDR3 is 13 amino acids long. V lost 6 bases to trimming and J lost 1 base, with 9 bases between them. CDR3 amino acids: CASSDAGQETQYF. CDR3 in DNA: TGTGCCAGCAGCGACGCGGGCCAAGAGACCCAGTACTTC.